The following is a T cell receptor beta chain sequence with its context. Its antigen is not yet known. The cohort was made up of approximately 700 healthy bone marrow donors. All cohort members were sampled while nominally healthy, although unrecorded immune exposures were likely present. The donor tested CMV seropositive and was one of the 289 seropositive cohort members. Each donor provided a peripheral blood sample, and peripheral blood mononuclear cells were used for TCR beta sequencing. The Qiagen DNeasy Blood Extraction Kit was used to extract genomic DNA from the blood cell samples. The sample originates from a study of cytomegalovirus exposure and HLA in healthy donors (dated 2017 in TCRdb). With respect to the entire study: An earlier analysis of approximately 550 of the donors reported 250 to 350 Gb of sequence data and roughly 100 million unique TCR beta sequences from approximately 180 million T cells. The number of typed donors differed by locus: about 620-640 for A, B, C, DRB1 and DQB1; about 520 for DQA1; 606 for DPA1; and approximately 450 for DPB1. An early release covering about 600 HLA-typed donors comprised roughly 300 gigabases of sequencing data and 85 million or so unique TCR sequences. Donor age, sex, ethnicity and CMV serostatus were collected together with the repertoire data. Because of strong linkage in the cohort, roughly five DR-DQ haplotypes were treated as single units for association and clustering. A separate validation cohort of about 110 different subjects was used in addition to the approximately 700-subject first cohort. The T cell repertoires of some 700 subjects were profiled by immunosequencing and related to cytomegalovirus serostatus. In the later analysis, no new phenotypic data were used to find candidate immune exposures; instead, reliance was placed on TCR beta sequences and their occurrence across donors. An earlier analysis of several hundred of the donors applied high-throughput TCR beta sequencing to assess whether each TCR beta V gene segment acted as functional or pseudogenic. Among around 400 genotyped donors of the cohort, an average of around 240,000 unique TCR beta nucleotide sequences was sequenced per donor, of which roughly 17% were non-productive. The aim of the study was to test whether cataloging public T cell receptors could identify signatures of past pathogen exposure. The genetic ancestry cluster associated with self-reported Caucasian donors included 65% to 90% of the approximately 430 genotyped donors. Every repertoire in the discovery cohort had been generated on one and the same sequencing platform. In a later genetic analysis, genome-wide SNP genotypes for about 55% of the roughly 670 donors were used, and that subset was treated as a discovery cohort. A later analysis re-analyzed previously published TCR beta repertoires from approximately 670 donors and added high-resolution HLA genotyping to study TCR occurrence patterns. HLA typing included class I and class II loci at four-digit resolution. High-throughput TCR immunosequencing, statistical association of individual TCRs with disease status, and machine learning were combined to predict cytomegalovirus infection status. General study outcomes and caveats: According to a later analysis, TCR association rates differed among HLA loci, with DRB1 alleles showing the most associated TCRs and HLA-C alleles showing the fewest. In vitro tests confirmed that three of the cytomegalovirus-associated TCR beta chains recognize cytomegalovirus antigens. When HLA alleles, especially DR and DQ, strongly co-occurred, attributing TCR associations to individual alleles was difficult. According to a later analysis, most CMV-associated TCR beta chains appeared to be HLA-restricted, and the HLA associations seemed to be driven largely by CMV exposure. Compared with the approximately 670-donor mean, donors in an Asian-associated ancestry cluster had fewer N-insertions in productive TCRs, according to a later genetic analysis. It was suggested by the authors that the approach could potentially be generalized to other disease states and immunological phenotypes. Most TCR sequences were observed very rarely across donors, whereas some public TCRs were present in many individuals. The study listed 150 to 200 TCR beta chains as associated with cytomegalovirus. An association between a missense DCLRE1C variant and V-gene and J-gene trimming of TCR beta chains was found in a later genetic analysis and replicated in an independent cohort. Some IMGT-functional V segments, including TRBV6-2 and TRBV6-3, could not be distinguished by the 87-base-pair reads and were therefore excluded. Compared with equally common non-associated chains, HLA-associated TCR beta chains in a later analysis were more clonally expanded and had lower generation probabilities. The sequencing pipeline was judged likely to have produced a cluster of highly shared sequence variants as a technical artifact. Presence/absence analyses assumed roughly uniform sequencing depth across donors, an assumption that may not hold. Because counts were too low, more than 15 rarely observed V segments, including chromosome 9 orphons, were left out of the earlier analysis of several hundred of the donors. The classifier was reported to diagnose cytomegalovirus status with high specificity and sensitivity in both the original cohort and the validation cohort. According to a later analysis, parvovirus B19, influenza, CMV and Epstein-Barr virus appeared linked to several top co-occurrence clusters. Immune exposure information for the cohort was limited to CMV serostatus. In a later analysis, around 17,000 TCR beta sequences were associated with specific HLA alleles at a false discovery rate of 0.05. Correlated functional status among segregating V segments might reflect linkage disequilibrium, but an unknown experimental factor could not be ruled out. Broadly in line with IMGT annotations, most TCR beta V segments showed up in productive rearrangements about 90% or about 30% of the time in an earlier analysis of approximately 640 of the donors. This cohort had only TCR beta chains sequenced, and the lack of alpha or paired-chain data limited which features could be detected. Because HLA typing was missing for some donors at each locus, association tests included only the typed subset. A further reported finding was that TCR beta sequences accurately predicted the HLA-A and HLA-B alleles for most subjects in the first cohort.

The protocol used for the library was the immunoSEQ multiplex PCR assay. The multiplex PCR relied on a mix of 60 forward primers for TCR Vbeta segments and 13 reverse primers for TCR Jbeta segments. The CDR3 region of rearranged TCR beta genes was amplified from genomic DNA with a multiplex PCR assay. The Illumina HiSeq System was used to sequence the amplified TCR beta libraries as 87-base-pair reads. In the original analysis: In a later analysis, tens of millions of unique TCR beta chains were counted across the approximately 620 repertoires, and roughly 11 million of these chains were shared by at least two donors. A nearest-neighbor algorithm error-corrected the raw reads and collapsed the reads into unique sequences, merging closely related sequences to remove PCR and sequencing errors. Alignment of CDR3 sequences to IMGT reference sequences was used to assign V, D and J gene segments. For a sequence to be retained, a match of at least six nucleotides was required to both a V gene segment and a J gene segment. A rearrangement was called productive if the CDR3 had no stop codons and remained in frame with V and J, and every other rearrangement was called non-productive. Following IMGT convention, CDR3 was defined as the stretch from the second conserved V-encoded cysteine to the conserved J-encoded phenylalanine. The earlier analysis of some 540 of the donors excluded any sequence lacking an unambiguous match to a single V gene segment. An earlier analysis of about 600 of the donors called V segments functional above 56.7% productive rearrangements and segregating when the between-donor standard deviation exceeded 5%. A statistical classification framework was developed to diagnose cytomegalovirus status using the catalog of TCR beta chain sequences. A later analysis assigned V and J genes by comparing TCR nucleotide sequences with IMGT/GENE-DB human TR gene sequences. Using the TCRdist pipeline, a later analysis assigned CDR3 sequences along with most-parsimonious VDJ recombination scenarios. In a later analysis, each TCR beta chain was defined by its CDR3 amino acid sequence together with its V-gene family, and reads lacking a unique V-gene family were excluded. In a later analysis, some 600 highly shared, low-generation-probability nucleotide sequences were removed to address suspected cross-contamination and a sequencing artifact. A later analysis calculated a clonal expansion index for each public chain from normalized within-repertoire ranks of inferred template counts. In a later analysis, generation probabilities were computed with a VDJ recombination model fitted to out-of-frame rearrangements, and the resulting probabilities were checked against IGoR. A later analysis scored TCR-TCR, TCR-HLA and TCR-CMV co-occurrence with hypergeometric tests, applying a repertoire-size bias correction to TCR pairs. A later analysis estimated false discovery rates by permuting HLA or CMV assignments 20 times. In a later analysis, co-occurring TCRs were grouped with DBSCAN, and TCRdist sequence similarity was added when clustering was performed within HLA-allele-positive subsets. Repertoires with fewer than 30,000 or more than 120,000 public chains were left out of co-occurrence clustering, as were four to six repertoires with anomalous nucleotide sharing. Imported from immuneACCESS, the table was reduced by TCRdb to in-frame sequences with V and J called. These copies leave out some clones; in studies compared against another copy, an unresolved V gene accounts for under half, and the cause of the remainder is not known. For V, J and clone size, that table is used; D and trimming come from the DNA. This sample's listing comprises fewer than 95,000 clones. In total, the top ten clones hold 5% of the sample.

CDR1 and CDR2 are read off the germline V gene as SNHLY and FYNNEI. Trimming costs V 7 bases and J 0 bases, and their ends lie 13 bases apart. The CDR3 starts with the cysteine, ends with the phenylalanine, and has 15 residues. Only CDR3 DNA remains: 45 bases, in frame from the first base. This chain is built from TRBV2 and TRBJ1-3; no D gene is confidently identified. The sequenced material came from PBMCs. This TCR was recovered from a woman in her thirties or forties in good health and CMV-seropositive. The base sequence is TGTGCCAGCACCCTTCCCGGGTACTCTGGAAACACCATATATTTT. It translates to CASTLPGYSGNTIYF.